One sample yielded the 5 T cell receptor beta chains listed below, sequenced in a study of T-cell reconstitution after alpha-beta-depleted transplantation in children (dated by TCRdb to 2016 to 2017). The intended sense of this specimen's treatment or condition label: allogeneic hematopoietic cell transplantation with graft depleted of TCRalphabeta T cells and CD19 B cells. Libraries were constructed by PCR. TCRdb names Illumina HiSeq 2500 as the instrument used. TCR library preparation used molecular barcoding, with unique molecular identifiers applied to normalize quantification of the TCRbeta repertoire. The public reads were run again by TCRdb, first through fastp at Q25 and then through MiXCR, and only productive beta chains were kept. Under each unique CDR3 protein, matching rows form one entry showing the most common genes and DNA. Within this sample are 600,000 to 700,000 distinct CDR3 sequences, with around 13% of them counted one time only. 0.79% of the sample comes from the top ten.

The material was PBMCs, obtained before TCRalphabeta/CD19-depleted stem cell transplant. The receptors shown here come from a girl aged 2 to 10 with congenital amegakaryocytic thrombocytopenia, due to receive a stem cell transplant.

At least ten counts were recorded for this clonotype. This chain connects TRBV20-1 to TRBJ2-2; D possibly corresponds to TRBD1 (6 bases). Looked up from germline, CDR1 is DFQATT and CDR2 is SNEGSKA (reference sequence). The CDR3 runs 13 residues. V shed 5 bases and J shed 4 bases, with 11 bases lying between them. CDR3 loop: CSALDSFTGELFF. The CDR3 DNA sequence: TGCAGTGCTTTGGACAGCTTCACCGGGGAGCTGTTTTTT.

This clonotype was seen a handful of times. V gene TRBV30 combines with J gene TRBJ2-2, with a tentative D call TRBD2 (6 bases). Trimming cost V 8 bases and J 6 bases, with 19 bases left between them. The CDR3 is made up of 14 amino acids. CDR1 is GTSNPN and CDR2 is SVGIG in the germline V gene (reference sequence). DNA of the CDR3: TGTGCCGGGCAGGACTACGGAAGGGCCGGGGAGCTGTTTTTT. It codes for CAGQDYGRAGELFF.

This clonotype was observed at least ten times. V usage is TRBV5-1 and J usage is TRBJ2-5; TRBD1 agrees at 7 bases. V gave up 4 bases and J gave up 3 bases; unmatched junction bases: 9. The CDR3 is 15 residues long. Germline V lookup: CDR1 SGHRS, CDR2 YFSETQ. For the CDR3, the DNA is TGCGCCAGCAGCCTTCGACAGGGCCGGAAAGAGACCCAGTACTTC. Translation: CASSLRQGRKETQYF.

This clonotype appeared many times. This chain joins TRBV5-1 and TRBJ2-7, with TRBD2 matching over 7 bases. The CDR3 runs 15 residues. With V trimmed by 4 bases and J by 2 bases, 9 bases remained unmatched. In germline, CDR1 is SGHRS, CDR2 YFSETQ. This chain's CDR3 is CASSLLAARTYEQYF. The DNA of the CDR3 is TGCGCCAGCAGCCTCCTAGCGGCGAGAACCTACGAGCAGTACTTC.

This clonotype was detected a few times. The chain employs TRBV7-6 and TRBJ2-7, with a weak D call TRBD2 (5 bases). The V end was cut by 6 bases, the J end by 6 bases, with 12 bases between. CDR3 size: 12 residues. In germline, CDR1 is SGHVS, CDR2 FNYEAQ. The CDR3 nucleotides are TGTGCCAGCAGTTTTACCGGGATCGAGCAGTACTTC. Its translation is CASSFTGIEQYF.